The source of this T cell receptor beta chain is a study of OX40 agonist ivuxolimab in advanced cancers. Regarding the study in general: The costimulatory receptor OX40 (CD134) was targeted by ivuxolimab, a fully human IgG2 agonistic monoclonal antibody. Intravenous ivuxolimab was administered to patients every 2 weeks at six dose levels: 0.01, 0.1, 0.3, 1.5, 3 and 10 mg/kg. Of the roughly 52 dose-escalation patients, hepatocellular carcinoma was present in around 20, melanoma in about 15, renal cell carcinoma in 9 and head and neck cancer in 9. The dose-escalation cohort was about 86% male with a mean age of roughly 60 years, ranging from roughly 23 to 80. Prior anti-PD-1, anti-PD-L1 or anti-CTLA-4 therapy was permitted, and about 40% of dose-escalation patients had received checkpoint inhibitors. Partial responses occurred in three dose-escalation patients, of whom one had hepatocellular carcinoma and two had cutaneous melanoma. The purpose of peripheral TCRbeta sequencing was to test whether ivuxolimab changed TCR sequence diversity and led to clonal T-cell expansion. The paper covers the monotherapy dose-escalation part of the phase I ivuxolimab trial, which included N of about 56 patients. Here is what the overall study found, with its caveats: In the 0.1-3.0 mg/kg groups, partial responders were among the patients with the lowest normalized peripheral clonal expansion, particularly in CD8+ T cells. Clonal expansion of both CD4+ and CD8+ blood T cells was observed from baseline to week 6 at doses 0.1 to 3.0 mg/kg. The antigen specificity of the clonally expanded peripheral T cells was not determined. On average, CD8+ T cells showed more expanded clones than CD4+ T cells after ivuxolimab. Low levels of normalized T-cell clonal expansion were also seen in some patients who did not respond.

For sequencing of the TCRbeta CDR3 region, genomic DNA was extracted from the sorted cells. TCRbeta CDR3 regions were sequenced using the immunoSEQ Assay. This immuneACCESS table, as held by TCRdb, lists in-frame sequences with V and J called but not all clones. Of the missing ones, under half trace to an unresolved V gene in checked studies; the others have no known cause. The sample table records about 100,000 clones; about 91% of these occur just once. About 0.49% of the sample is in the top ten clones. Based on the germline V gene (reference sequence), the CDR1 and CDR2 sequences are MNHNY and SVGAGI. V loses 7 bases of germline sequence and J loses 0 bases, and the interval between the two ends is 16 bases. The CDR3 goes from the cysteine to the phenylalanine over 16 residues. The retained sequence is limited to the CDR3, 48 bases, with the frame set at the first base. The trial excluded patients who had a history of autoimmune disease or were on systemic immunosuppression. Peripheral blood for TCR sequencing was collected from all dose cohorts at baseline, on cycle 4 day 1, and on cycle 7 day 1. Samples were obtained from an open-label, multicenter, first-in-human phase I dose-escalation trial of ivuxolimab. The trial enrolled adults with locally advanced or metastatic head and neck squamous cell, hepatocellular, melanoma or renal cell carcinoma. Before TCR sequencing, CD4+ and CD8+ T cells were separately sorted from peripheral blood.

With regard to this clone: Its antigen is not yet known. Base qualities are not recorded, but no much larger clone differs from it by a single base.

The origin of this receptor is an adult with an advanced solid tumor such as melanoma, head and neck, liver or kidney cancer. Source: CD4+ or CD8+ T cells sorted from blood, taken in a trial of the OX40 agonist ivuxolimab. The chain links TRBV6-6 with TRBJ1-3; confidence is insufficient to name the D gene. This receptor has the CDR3 CASTSTRIGSGNTIYF. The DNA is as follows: TGTGCCAGCACCTCAACCCGGATTGGCTCTGGAAACACCATATATTTT.